This TCR beta chain was recovered during a study of T cell responses to AZD1222 COVID-19 vaccine. Sequenced by immunoSEQ multiplex PCR; TCRdb stores in-frame clones only, minus some. Of about 170,000 clones listed, around 88% are singletons. Details on this clone: The antigen remains undetermined.

Study conclusions and caveats: Receipt of two AZD1222 doses was followed by a rise in Spike-specific TCR breadth and depth. Most donors were white British, females outnumbered males, and clonal diversity was possibly underestimated.

V was pared by 8 bases and J by 2 bases, with 16 bases between. Germline CDR1 SNHLY, CDR2 FYNNEI. CDR3 size: 15 residues. The sequencing here drew on peripheral blood, taken 28 days after the second AZD1222 dose. The TCR was taken from an adult who received the AZD1222 COVID-19 vaccine. V usage is TRBV2 and J usage is TRBJ1-5, with D tentatively TRBD1 (5 bases). CDR3 amino acids: CASHGGEGRNQPQHF. The CDR3 region has the DNA TGTGCCAGCCATGGGGGGGAGGGTCGCAATCAGCCCCAGCATTTT.